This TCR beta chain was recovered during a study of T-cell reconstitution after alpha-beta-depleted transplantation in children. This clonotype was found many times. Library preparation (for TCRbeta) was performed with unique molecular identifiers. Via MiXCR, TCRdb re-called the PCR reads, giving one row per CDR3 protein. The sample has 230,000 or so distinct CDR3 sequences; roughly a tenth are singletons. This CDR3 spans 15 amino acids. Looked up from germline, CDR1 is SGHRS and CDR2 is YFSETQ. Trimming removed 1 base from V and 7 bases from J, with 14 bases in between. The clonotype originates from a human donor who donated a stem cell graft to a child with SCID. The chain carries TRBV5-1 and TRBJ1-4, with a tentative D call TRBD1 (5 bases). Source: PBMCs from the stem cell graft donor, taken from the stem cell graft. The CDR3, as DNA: TGCGCCAGCAGCTTGCTCGGGACGAAGGGTGAAAAACTGTTTTTT. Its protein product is CASSLLGTKGEKLFF.